The sequence of this T cell receptor (beta chain) was determined in a study of identical twins. This clonotype was counted between two and nine times. TCRdb ran MiXCR on the 5' RACE reads and lists one entry per CDR3 protein. Among 200,000 to 250,000 distinct CDR3 sequences listed, approximately 5.9% were seen once. This CDR3 has 14 residues. V was clipped by 4 bases and J by 3 bases; unmatched bases: 8. Germline V gene data show CDR1 as DFQATT and CDR2 as SNEGSKA (reference sequence). These data were also reused for a study on T cells expressing NK-cell markers.

This chain connects TRBV20-1 to TRBJ1-2; TRBD1 agrees at 7 bases. The sample was CD8+ T cells sorted from blood. The TCR comes from a woman between 18 and 29 years old in good health. The CDR3 here is CSATPRGRDYGYTF. Here the CDR3 DNA reads TGCAGTGCTACGCCTAGGGGGCGTGACTATGGCTACACCTTC.